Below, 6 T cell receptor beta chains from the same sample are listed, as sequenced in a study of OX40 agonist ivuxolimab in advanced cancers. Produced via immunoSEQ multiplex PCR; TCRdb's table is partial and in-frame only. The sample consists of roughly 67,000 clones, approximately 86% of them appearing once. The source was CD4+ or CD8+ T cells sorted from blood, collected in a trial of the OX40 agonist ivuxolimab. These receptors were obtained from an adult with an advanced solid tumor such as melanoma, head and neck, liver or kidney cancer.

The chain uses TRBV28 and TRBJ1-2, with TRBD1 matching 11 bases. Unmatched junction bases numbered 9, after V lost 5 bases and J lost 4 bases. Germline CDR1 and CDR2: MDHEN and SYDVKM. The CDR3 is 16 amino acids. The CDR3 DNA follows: TGTGCCAGCAGTCCGCCGGACAGGGGGCCCGGCTATGGCTACACCTTC. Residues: CASSPPDRGPGYGYTF.

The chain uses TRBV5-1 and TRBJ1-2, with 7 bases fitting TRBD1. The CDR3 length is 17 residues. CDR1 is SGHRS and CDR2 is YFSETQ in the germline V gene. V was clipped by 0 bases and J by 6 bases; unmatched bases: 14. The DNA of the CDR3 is TGCGCCAGCAGCTTGGATGATCAGGTCGGGACAGTGCATGGCTACACCTTC. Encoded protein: CASSLDDQVGTVHGYTF.

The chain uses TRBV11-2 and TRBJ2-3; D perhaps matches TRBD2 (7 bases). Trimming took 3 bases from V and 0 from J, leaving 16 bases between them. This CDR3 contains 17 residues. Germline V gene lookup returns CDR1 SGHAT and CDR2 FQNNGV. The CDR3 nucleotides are TGTGCCAGCAGCTTCGTCCTACAGGGAGGGAGCACAGATACGCAGTATTTT. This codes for CASSFVLQGGSTDTQYF.

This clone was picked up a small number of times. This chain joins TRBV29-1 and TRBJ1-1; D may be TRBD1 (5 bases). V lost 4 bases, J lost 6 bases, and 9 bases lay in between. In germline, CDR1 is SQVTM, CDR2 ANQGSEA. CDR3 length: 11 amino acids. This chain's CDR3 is CSVARGAEAFF. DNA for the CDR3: TGCAGCGTTGCTAGGGGCGCTGAAGCTTTCTTT.

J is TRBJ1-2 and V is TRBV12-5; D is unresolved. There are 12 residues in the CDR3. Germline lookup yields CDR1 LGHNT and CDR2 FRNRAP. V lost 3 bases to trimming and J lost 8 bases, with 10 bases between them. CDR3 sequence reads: CASGFEGRGYTF. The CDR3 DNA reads TGTGCTAGTGGTTTTGAGGGTCGAGGCTACACCTTC.

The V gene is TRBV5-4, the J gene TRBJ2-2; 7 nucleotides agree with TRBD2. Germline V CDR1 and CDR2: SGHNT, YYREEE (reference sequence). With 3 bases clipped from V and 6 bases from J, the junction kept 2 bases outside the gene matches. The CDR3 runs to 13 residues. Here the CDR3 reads CASSYRGAGELFF. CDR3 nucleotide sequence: TGTGCCAGCAGCTACCGGGGGGCCGGGGAGCTGTTTTTT.